The 17 T cell receptor beta chains listed next were all sequenced from one sample in a study of T cell responses to AZD1222 COVID-19 vaccine (dated by TCRdb to the early 2020s). The sample's time point label, decoded: baseline before first vaccination. The library was built by means of the immunoSEQ multiplex PCR assay. TCRdb mirrors the immuneACCESS table, restricted to in-frame sequences. Some clones are absent from its copies; in checked studies, under half trace to an unresolved V gene, and the reason for the others is unknown. Within this sample are 150,000 to 200,000 clones, with 90% of them counted one time only. The ten largest account for roughly 1.6% of the sample. The sample was peripheral blood, taken on day 0 of AZD1222 vaccination. The origin of the receptors is an adult in good health.

The chain couples TRBV3-1 (or the pseudogene TRBV3-2) to TRBJ2-7; D is unclear. There are 16 residues in the CDR3. Deletions cut 0 bases from V and 5 bases from J, with 17 bases between. Per germline, CDR1 LGHDT and CDR2 YNNKEL (reference sequence). CDR3 sequence (DNA): TGTGCCAGCAGCCAAGATACTATTGGGGTATCAAACGAGCAGTACTTC. It codes for CASSQDTIGVSNEQYF.

The chain has TRBV28 and TRBJ2-7; TRBD1 agrees at 8 bases. The CDR3 length is 14 residues. Trimming cost V 5 bases and J 5 bases; bases outside gene matches: 8. The germline V gene has CDR1 MDHEN and CDR2 SYDVKM. The CDR3 spells CASSVGQGTDEQYF. CDR3 DNA sequence: TGTGCCAGCAGTGTCGGACAGGGCACGGACGAGCAGTACTTC.

The rearrangement uses TRBV28 and TRBJ2-7; the match to TRBD1 covers 8 bases. This CDR3 is 16 amino acids long. Looked up from germline, CDR1 is MDHEN and CDR2 is SYDVKM. With V trimmed by 6 bases and J by 0 bases, 10 bases remained unmatched. This CDR3 is CASSWSGTGVSYEQYF. The CDR3 DNA reads as TGTGCCAGCAGCTGGTCCGGGACAGGCGTCTCCTACGAGCAGTACTTC. The full variable domain, with the rest looked up from reference TRBV28 and TRBJ2-7, is DVKVTQSSRYLVKRTGEKVFLECVQDMDHENMFWYRQDPGLGLRLIYFSYDVKMKEKGDIPEGYSVSREKKERFSLILESASTNQTSMYLCASSWSGTGVSYEQYFGPGTRLTVT.

The sample holds one count of this clone. V and J are TRBV3-1 (or the pseudogene TRBV3-2) and TRBJ2-1; a weak D match, TRBD2 (5 bases). This CDR3 region has 12 residues. The V gene's germline CDR1 is LGHDT and CDR2 YNNKEL (reference sequence). Trimming shortened V by 0 bases and J by 12 bases, and 9 bases separated the two germline ends. The CDR3 DNA is TGTGCCAGCAGCCAAGAACGGGAAGGGCAGTTCTTC. Residues: CASSQEREGQFF.

The chain joins TRBV6-5 to TRBJ1-5, with a weak D call TRBD1 (5 bases). Germline values: CDR1 MNHEY, CDR2 SVGAGI. This CDR3 is 13 amino acids long. V was clipped by 7 bases and J by 1 base, with 8 bases between them. The CDR3 sequence: CASTGGSNQPQHF. The DNA of the CDR3 is TGTGCCAGCACCGGGGGGAGCAATCAGCCCCAGCATTTT.

This chain uses TRBV7-9 with TRBJ2-4; D gene ambiguous. Germline V gives CDR1 SEHNR, CDR2 FQNEAQ (reference sequence). The length of the CDR3 is 14 residues. Trimming pared 3 bases from V and 3 bases from J, leaving 9 bases between. The CDR3 is CASSLWQDKNIQYF. The CDR3 region has the DNA TGTGCCAGCAGCTTGTGGCAGGACAAAAACATTCAGTACTTC.

The chain joins TRBV6-5 to TRBJ1-3; 8 nucleotides line up with TRBD1. The junction had 4 bases not matched to a gene; V was cut back by 4 bases and J by 2 bases. Germline CDR1 and CDR2: MNHEY and SVGAGI. The CDR3 totals 15 residues. The CDR3 sequence is CASSSTQGAGNTIYF. In nucleotides, the CDR3 is TGTGCCAGCAGTTCGACACAGGGGGCTGGAAACACCATATATTTT.

This clone was recorded only once. This sequence joins TRBV4-2 and TRBJ1-6; the match to TRBD1 covers 7 bases. With 4 bases clipped from V and 14 bases from J, the junction kept 17 bases outside the gene matches. The germline V gene encodes CDR1 LGHNA and CDR2 YNFKEQ. The CDR3 consists of 16 residues. The CDR3 DNA is TGTGCCAGCAGCCGAGTCCCGGGACAGACGCTGGGGGCCCTCCACTTT. The encoded protein is CASSRVPGQTLGALHF.

DNA of the CDR3: TGCGCCAGCAGTGAAATGGACAAGGGAAACTCACCCCTCCACTTT. Its protein product is CASSEMDKGNSPLHF. V usage is TRBV10-2 and J usage is TRBJ1-6, with D possibly TRBD1 on 5 matching bases. This CDR3 has 15 residues. Germline values: CDR1 WSHSY, CDR2 SAAADI. Trimming pared 3 bases from V and 10 bases from J, leaving 16 bases between.

The chain is built from TRBV19 and TRBJ1-5; TRBD1 matches 8 bases. Germline V gene data show CDR1 as LNHDA and CDR2 as SQIVND (reference sequence). CDR3 length: 13 residues. Unmatched junction bases numbered 3, after V lost 5 bases and J lost 6 bases. The CDR3 is CASSGDRRQPQHF. CDR3 DNA: TGTGCCAGTAGTGGGGACAGGCGTCAGCCCCAGCATTTT.

The V gene is TRBV5-1, the J gene TRBJ2-6; TRBD2 agrees at 7 bases. The CDR3 covers 18 residues. The V segment lost 4 bases and the J segment 2 bases; nucleotides outside the gene matches: 12. From germline, CDR1 is SGHRS and CDR2 YFSETQ. CDR3 in amino acids: CASSITRLAVAGANVLTF. Written as DNA, the CDR3 is TGCGCCAGCAGCATTACGAGGCTAGCGGTCGCTGGGGCCAACGTCCTGACTTTC.

This clone appeared a few times. This chain links TRBV19 with TRBJ1-1; D is ambiguous. The CDR3 is made up of 12 amino acids. Deletions cut 3 bases from V and 7 bases from J, with 9 bases between. The germline CDR1 and CDR2 sequences are LNHDA and SQIVND (reference sequence). The CDR3, as DNA: TGTGCCAGTAGTATCTCGGCCGGTGAAGCTTTCTTT. This gives the protein CASSISAGEAFF.

This chain connects TRBV28 to TRBJ2-7, with TRBD1 as a possible D gene (5 bases). The CDR3 has 12 amino acids. Per the germline V gene, CDR1 is MDHEN and CDR2 is SYDVKM. V shed 6 bases and J shed 3 bases, with 9 bases lying between them. The CDR3 reads CASSDSYYEQYF. In DNA, the CDR3 is TGTGCCAGCAGCGACAGCTACTACGAGCAGTACTTC.

The gene calls are TRBV12-5 and TRBJ2-7; maybe TRBD1 (6 bases). There are 13 residues in the CDR3. V lost 7 bases, J lost 3 bases, and 13 bases lay in between. Germline-derived CDR1 and CDR2 are LGHNT and FRNRAP. DNA for the CDR3: TGTGCTAGTGCCCCAGGGGCGGTCTACGAGCAGTACTTC. As protein: CASAPGAVYEQYF. The full variable domain, its missing parts supplied by reference TRBV12-5 and TRBJ2-7, is DARVTQTPRHKVTEMGQEVTMRCQPILGHNTVFWYRQTMMQGLELLAYFRNRAPLDDSGMPKDRFSAEMPDATLATLKIQPSEPRDSAVYFCASAPGAVYEQYFGPGTRLTVT.

The V gene is TRBV27, the J gene TRBJ1-2; TRBD1 matches at 7 bases. The CDR3 is 14 amino acids. The germline gives CDR1 MNHEY, CDR2 SMNVEV (reference sequence). After removal of 3 bases from V and 7 bases from J, the junction contained 8 bases not matched to a gene. CDR3 sequence: CASSFLRDSGGYTF. The CDR3 nucleotides are TGTGCCAGCAGTTTCCTCCGGGACAGTGGTGGCTACACCTTC.

V gene TRBV6-2 or TRBV6-3 combines with J gene TRBJ1-2, with D possibly matching TRBD1 (6 bases). CDR1 is MNHEY and CDR2 is SVGEGT in the germline V gene. V lost 2 bases to trimming and J lost 5 bases, with 12 bases between them. The CDR3 is 14 residues long. The CDR3 DNA follows: TGTGCCAGCAGTTACGTGGCAGGGGAATATGGCTACACCTTC. It is translated as CASSYVAGEYGYTF.

The V gene is TRBV27, the J gene TRBJ2-1; 9 nucleotides agree with TRBD2. Germline-derived CDR1 and CDR2 are MNHEY and SMNVEV (reference sequence). The CDR3 spans 16 residues. The V gene end was trimmed by 4 bases and the J gene end by 7 bases; junction bases not matched to a gene: 11. This chain's CDR3 is CASSSPGGGARNEQFF. The CDR3, as DNA: TGTGCCAGCAGTTCTCCGGGCGGGGGGGCCCGAAATGAGCAGTTCTTC.